The 13 T cell receptor beta chains given below trace back to one sample, sequenced in a study of response to subunit inactivated influenza vaccine. TCRdb used MiXCR to reprocess the RT-PCR reads, holding one entry per CDR3 protein. In the table there are 550,000 to 800,000 distinct CDR3 sequences, around 16% of which are singletons. Sequencing was performed on PBMCs from blood, taken roughly 13 days after vaccination. The source of these receptors is a man aged 45-65 years who received an inactivated influenza vaccine.

The J gene is TRBJ1-5, the V gene TRBV10-3, with D possibly matching TRBD1 (5 bases). Per the germline V gene, CDR1 is ENHRY and CDR2 is SYGVKD. Trimming shortened V by 6 bases and J by 1 base, and 13 bases separated the two germline ends. The CDR3 consists of 15 residues. CDR3 loop: CAISPGTESNQPQHF. CDR3 sequence (DNA): TGTGCCATCAGCCCCGGGACTGAAAGCAATCAGCCCCAGCATTTT.

This clonotype came up a few times. The J gene is TRBJ2-7, the V gene TRBV18; TRBD1 might be the D (6 bases). V lost 3 bases and J lost 3, with 12 bases in between. The CDR3 covers 14 residues. Looked up from germline, CDR1 is KGHSH and CDR2 is LQKENI. Here the CDR3 reads CASSPARGGYEQYF. In nucleotides, the CDR3 is TGTGCCAGCTCACCTGCCCGAGGGGGCTACGAGCAGTACTTC.

In this sample, this clonotype turned up a few times. The chain employs TRBV6-5 and TRBJ1-1; no clear D gene. The CDR3 totals 15 residues. Trimming took 2 bases from V and 0 from J, leaving 10 bases between them. Germline values: CDR1 MNHEY, CDR2 SVGAGI. CDR3 sequence reads: CASSYGRALNTEAFF. The CDR3 DNA reads as TGTGCCAGCAGTTACGGTAGGGCCCTGAACACTGAAGCTTTCTTT.

This clonotype was counted only a few times. The rearrangement uses TRBV15 and TRBJ2-1; no reliable D call. The V end lost 2 bases, the J end lost 0 bases, and 11 bases lay between the germline ends. Looked up from germline, CDR1 is LNHNV and CDR2 is YYDKDF (reference sequence). The CDR3 has 16 amino acids. The CDR3 region is CATSRLITFSYNEQFF. In DNA, the CDR3 is TGTGCCACCAGCAGACTCATTACCTTCTCCTACAATGAGCAGTTCTTC.

This clonotype has a handful of counts. V is TRBV28 and J is TRBJ2-7, with a weak D call TRBD1 (7 bases). Germline V lookup: CDR1 MDHEN, CDR2 SYDVKM. The CDR3 length is 16 residues. The ends were cut back, 0 bases at V and 3 bases at J, with 15 bases in the middle. This CDR3 reads CASSLWLAGGNYEQYF. In nucleotides, the CDR3 is TGTGCCAGCAGTTTATGGTTGGCAGGGGGGAACTACGAGCAGTACTTC. Drawing the rest from reference TRBV28 and TRBJ2-7, the complete variable domain is DVKVTQSSRYLVKRTGEKVFLECVQDMDHENMFWYRQDPGLGLRLIYFSYDVKMKEKGDIPEGYSVSREKKERFSLILESASTNQTSMYLCASSLWLAGGNYEQYFGPGTRLTVT.

The V and J genes are TRBV5-1 and TRBJ2-1, with 14 nucleotides matching TRBD2. The CDR3 loop spans 15 amino acids. Looked up from germline, CDR1 is SGHRS and CDR2 is YFSETQ. J lost 8 bases, V lost 0 bases, and 1 base had no gene match. The DNA of the CDR3 is TGCGCCAGCAGCTTGGGGGGACTAGCGGGAGATGAGCAGTTCTTC. Its translation: CASSLGGLAGDEQFF.

This clonotype was seen a handful of times. This chain links TRBV2 with TRBJ1-2, with 8 bases that match TRBD1. Losses at the gene ends were 3 bases for V and 4 bases for J; bases not matched to a gene: 4. Germline V CDR1 and CDR2: SNHLY, FYNNEI. The CDR3 sequence is 14 residues long. DNA for the CDR3: TGTGCCAGCAGTGACTCAGGGGGCGGCTATGGCTACACCTTC. Translating it yields CASSDSGGGYGYTF.

The rearrangement uses TRBV4-3 and TRBJ2-3, with D perhaps TRBD2 (6 bases). CDR3 length: 17 residues. The germline gives CDR1 LGHNA, CDR2 YSLEER. With 3 bases removed from V and 0 bases from J, the gap between germline ends came to 16 bases. In nucleotides, the CDR3 is TGCGCCAGCAGCCAGGGGGTAGCGGAAATCAGCACAGATACGCAGTATTTT. Its protein product is CASSQGVAEISTDTQYF.

This clonotype was counted a few times. The chain links TRBV28 to TRBJ2-3; 7 bases match TRBD1. The CDR3 contains 13 residues. Germline lookup yields CDR1 MDHEN and CDR2 SYDVKM. The V gene end was trimmed by 8 bases and the J gene end by 6 bases; junction bases not matched to a gene: 8. The chain's CDR3 is CASFSRGWDTQYF. The CDR3 region has the DNA TGTGCCAGCTTCAGCAGGGGGTGGGATACGCAGTATTTT.

The sample holds a few counts of this clonotype. The chain is built from TRBV9 and TRBJ2-5; D assignment may be TRBD1 or TRBD2 (5 bases each). Trimming removed 3 bases from V and 5 bases from J, with 17 bases in between. The CDR3 is 15 residues long. CDR1 is SGDLS and CDR2 is YYNGEE in the germline V gene. CDR3 loop: CASSDLFGTLETQYF. The CDR3 nucleotides are TGTGCCAGCAGCGACCTTTTTGGGACCCTTGAGACCCAGTACTTC.

This clonotype was seen more than once but under ten times. The chain joins TRBV7-2 to TRBJ2-2; D is perhaps TRBD1 (6 bases). The CDR3 spans 15 residues. Trimming took 5 bases from V and 7 from J, leaving 17 bases between them. From germline, CDR1 is SGHTA and CDR2 FQGNSA. The CDR3 is CASSVWTAPVGELFF. In DNA form, the CDR3 reads TGTGCCAGCAGCGTGTGGACAGCACCGGTCGGGGAGCTGTTTTTT.

This clonotype turned up a few times. The CDR3 is CASSERAGEKLFF. The DNA for the CDR3 is TGTGCCAGCAGTGAGAGGGCTGGCGAAAAACTGTTTTTT. The chain links TRBV2 to TRBJ1-4; D not resolved. Germline CDR1 and CDR2: SNHLY and FYNNEI. V was cut by 3 bases and J by 8 bases, with 10 bases left in between. CDR3 length equals 13 residues.

In its sample, this clonotype was seen a few times. This sequence joins TRBV4-2 and TRBJ2-2, with D possibly called TRBD1 or TRBD2 (6 bases each). Per germline, CDR1 LGHNA and CDR2 YNFKEQ. With 0 bases removed from V and 6 bases from J, the gap between germline ends came to 8 bases. This CDR3 comprises 14 residues. The CDR3 DNA sequence: TGTGCCAGCAGCCAAGATGGGGGGCCCGGGGAGCTGTTTTTT. Its translation is CASSQDGGPGELFF.